These T cell receptor beta chains were read from a single sample in a study of post-analysis software for immune sequencing data. TCRdb reprocessed the PCR reads with MiXCR, giving one entry per CDR3 protein. The sample lists hundreds of thousands of distinct CDR3 sequences; around 27% were seen once. Sequenced input: blood. The receptors come from a girl aged 5-17 years with multiple sclerosis. CDR3s include the opening cysteine and the closing phenylalanine or tryptophan. A D gene is named only where the DNA matches it firmly. A clone size is listed for some rows: how often the clone was seen (once, few, many), or a class if it is expanded.

clone_size: few; v_call: TRBV24-1; d_call: TRBD2; j_call: TRBJ2-5; cdr3_aa: CATSDLNGRAETQYF; cdr3_nt: TGTGCCACCAGTGATTTAAACGGGAGGGCGGAGACCCAGTACTTC
clone_size: few; v_call: TRBV27; d_call: TRBD1; j_call: TRBJ1-5; cdr3_aa: CASSLGPGQGSSNQPQHF; cdr3_nt: TGTGCCAGCAGTTTAGGTCCGGGACAGGGGTCCAGCAATCAGCCCCAGCATTTT
clone_size: few; v_call: TRBV20-1; d_call: .; j_call: TRBJ2-5; cdr3_aa: CGLVAEETQYF; cdr3_nt: TGCGGCTTGGTAGCGGAAGAGACCCAGTACTTC
clone_size: .; v_call: TRBV19; d_call: .; j_call: TRBJ1-6; cdr3_aa: CASNLAWDSPLHF; cdr3_nt: TGTGCCAGCAACTTGGCTTGGGATTCACCCCTCCACTTT
clone_size: .; v_call: TRBV14; d_call: .; j_call: TRBJ2-5; cdr3_aa: CASSRDGPGGTQYF; cdr3_nt: TGTGCCAGCAGCCGAGATGGACCTGGGGGGACCCAGTACTTC
clone_size: .; v_call: TRBV29-1; d_call: TRBD2; j_call: TRBJ2-3; cdr3_aa: CSVQTSGGHTDTQYF; cdr3_nt: TGCAGCGTTCAGACTAGCGGGGGGCACACAGATACGCAGTATTTT
clone_size: once; v_call: TRBV20-1; d_call: TRBD2; j_call: TRBJ2-3; cdr3_aa: CSARTPTRGADTQYF; cdr3_nt: TGCAGTGCTAGGACTCCCACGCGGGGGGCAGATACGCAGTATTTT
clone_size: .; v_call: TRBV12-3/TRBV12-4; d_call: .; j_call: TRBJ2-1; cdr3_aa: CASGLVGGHEQFF; cdr3_nt: TGTGCCAGCGGCTTAGTTGGAGGTCATGAGCAGTTCTTC
clone_size: .; v_call: TRBV27; d_call: .; j_call: TRBJ2-1; cdr3_aa: CASSPLIADRPLNEQFF; cdr3_nt: TGTGCCAGCAGCCCACTCATAGCGGATAGGCCCCTCAATGAGCAGTTCTTC
clone_size: .; v_call: TRBV18; d_call: TRBD2; j_call: TRBJ2-1; cdr3_aa: CASSPSSGTGNEQFF; cdr3_nt: TGTGCCAGCTCACCATCTAGCGGGACGGGGAATGAGCAGTTCTTC
clone_size: .; v_call: TRBV29-1; d_call: TRBD2; j_call: TRBJ2-7; cdr3_aa: CSVPGGSAYERYF; cdr3_nt: TGCAGCGTCCCGGGAGGCTCGGCCTACGAGCGGTACTTC
clone_size: few; v_call: TRBV6-4; d_call: .; j_call: TRBJ2-3; cdr3_aa: CASRIEETSTDTQYF; cdr3_nt: TGTGCCAGCAGGATAGAGGAAACTAGCACAGATACGCAGTATTTT
clone_size: .; v_call: TRBV9; d_call: .; j_call: TRBJ2-4; cdr3_aa: CASSVEGAKNIQYF; cdr3_nt: TGTGCCAGCAGCGTAGAGGGCGCTAAAAACATTCAGTACTTC
clone_size: .; v_call: TRBV7-9; d_call: .; j_call: TRBJ2-5; cdr3_aa: CASSPPFETQYF; cdr3_nt: TGTGCCAGCAGCCCGCCCTTTGAGACCCAGTACTTC
clone_size: .; v_call: TRBV12-3/TRBV12-4; d_call: .; j_call: TRBJ2-3; cdr3_aa: CASTLGNSDTQYF; cdr3_nt: TGTGCCAGCACTCTGGGCAACTCAGATACGCAGTATTTT
clone_size: few; v_call: TRBV5-6; d_call: .; j_call: TRBJ1-1; cdr3_aa: CASSSFPGVAFF; cdr3_nt: TGTGCCAGCAGCTCTTTCCCAGGGGTAGCTTTCTTT
clone_size: .; v_call: TRBV3-1; d_call: TRBD2; j_call: TRBJ2-5; cdr3_aa: CASSQRLAGTQETQYF; cdr3_nt: TGTGCCAGCAGCCAAAGACTAGCGGGGACCCAAGAGACCCAGTACTTC
clone_size: .; v_call: TRBV5-1; d_call: .; j_call: TRBJ1-2; cdr3_aa: CASSWDGNGYTF; cdr3_nt: TGCGCCAGCAGCTGGGACGGGAATGGCTACACCTTC